Listed below are T cell receptor beta chains from one sample, sequenced in a study of blood T cells in healthy people across ages. Each CDR3 protein gets one entry after TCRdb re-called the 5' RACE reads with MiXCR. The sample lists around 2 million distinct CDR3 sequences; around 40% were seen once. Specimen: blood. These receptors were obtained from a human donor in good health. The CDR3 runs from the conserved cysteine through the conserved F or W. D genes are given only for firm matches. A clone size is listed for some rows: how often the clone was seen (once, few, many), or a class if it is expanded.

d_call | clone_size | j_call | v_call | cdr3_aa
TRBD2 | . | TRBJ2-1 | TRBV18 | CASSTSGGGEQFF
. | . | TRBJ2-2 | TRBV6-6 | CASRDLTRNTGELFF
. | . | TRBJ1-4 | TRBV5-1 | CASSLRQVVNEKLFF
. | few | TRBJ2-1 | TRBV24-1 | CATSDTIFYEQFF
TRBD1 | . | . | TRBV7-2 | CASSSYLTGEGSEQYF
. | . | TRBJ1-2 | TRBV12-3/TRBV12-4 | CASGSWSYGYTF
. | . | . | TRBV11-2 | CASSSLHGRVNEQYF
. | few | TRBJ2-3 | TRBV6-2/TRBV6-3 | CASSYLRGGDTQYF
. | few | TRBJ2-7 | TRBV7-2 | CASSFLGDGSYEQYF
. | . | TRBJ2-4 | TRBV2 | CASSREPRASQYF
. | . | TRBJ1-5 | TRBV28 | CATYRSNQPQHF
. | few | TRBJ1-6 | TRBV6-5 | CASSYRDRNSPLHF
. | few | TRBJ2-3 | TRBV12-3/TRBV12-4 | CASSLRLSGTDTQYF
. | . | TRBJ2-2 | TRBV20-1 | CSAASGFGELFF
. | . | TRBJ2-7 | TRBV5-1 | CASSLGSGPLGEYEQYF
. | . | TRBJ1-3 | TRBV29-1 | CSVEEGAGNTIYF
. | few | TRBJ2-3 | TRBV24-1 | CATSELDGGSTDTQYF
TRBD1 | . | TRBJ2-7 | TRBV20-1 | CSARDNFQGASGEQYF
TRBD1 | . | TRBJ2-7 | TRBV6-5 | CASSQSSGTGAYEQYF
TRBD2 | . | TRBJ2-1 | TRBV24-1 | CATSELAGGYNEQFF
. | . | TRBJ2-7 | TRBV30 | CAWSVGSIGAAYEQYF
. | . | TRBJ2-1 | TRBV25-1 | CASSAGSGGSEQFF
TRBD1 | . | TRBJ1-6 | TRBV20-1 | CSAQPGQGAVTYNSPLHF
TRBD2 | few | TRBJ2-5 | TRBV7-8 | CASSFNLAGAYQETQYF